Included here is one T cell receptor beta chain sequence, with context. This specimen comes from a study of blood T cell repertoires in COVID-19. Study information: Specimens from acute and convalescent COVID-19 originated in the United States, Italy and Spain. From T cells, B-cell-depleted T cells, or PBMCs came the material, which was cDNA or gDNA.

Authors' methods: Estimated nucleated cell counts came from reference gene primer amplification. Assay used: immunoSEQ multiplex PCR; TCRdb lists only in-frame clones, some missing. V, J and clone size derive from that table, while D and trimming were established from the DNA sequence. The sample yields 190,000 or so clones, about 85% seen once. V lost 6 bases to trimming and J lost 15 bases; unmatched junction nucleotides: 14. Germline V lookup: CDR1 SGHRS, CDR2 YFSETQ. This CDR3 region has 13 residues. Sequencing was carried out using peripheral blood. The TCR was taken from a woman older than 75 with acute or convalescent COVID-19. The chain has TRBV5-1 and TRBJ1-5; 8 bases line up with TRBD1. CDR3 DNA sequence: TGCGCCAGCAAAGAGACAGGGGCCGATCCGCTGCATTTT. Translating it yields CASKETGADPLHF.